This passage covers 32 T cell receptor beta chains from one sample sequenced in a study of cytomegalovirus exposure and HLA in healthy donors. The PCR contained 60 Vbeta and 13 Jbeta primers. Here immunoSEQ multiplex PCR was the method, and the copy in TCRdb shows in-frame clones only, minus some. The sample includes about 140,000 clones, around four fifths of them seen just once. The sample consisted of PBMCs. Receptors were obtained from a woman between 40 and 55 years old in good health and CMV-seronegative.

The CDR3 loop is CASSIYTGELFF. The CDR3 region has the DNA TGTGCCAGCAGTATATACACCGGGGAGCTGTTTTTT. This chain connects TRBV6-5 to TRBJ2-2, with unresolved D. This CDR3 contains 12 residues. Germline lookup yields CDR1 MNHEY and CDR2 SVGAGI. The V end was cut by 5 bases, the J end by 3 bases, with 4 bases between.

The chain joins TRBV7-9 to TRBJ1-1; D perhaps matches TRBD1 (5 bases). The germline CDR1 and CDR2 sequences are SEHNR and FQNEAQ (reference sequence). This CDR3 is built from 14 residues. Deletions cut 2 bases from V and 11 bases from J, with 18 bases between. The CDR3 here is CASSLYGPQKGAFF. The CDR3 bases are TGTGCCAGCAGCTTATATGGCCCACAGAAGGGGGCTTTCTTT. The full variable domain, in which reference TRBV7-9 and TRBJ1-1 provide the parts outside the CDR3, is DTGVSQNPRHKITKRGQNVTFRCDPISEHNRLYWYRQTLGQGPEFLTYFQNEAQLEKSRLLSDRFSAERPKGSFSTLEIQRTEQGDSAMYLCASSLYGPQKGAFFGQGTRLTVV.

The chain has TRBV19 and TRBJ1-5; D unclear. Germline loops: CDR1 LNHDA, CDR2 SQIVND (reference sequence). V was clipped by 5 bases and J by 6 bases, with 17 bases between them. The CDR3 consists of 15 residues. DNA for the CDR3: TGTGCCAGTAGTCGATACCCCCCCCCGGGTCAGCCCCAGCATTTT. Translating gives CASSRYPPPGQPQHF.

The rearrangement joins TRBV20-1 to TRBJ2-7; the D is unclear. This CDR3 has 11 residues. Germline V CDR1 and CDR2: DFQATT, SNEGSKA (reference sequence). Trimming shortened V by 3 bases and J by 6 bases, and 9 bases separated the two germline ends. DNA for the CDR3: TGCAGTGCTAGCCTCGTCCCCGAGCAGTACTTC. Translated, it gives CSASLVPEQYF.

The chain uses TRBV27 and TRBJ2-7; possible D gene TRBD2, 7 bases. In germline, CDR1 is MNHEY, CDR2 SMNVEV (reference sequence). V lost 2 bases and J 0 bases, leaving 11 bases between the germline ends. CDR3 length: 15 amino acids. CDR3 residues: CASSLGGASSYEQYF. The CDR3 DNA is TGTGCCAGCAGTTTAGGGGGGGCGAGCTCCTACGAGCAGTACTTC.

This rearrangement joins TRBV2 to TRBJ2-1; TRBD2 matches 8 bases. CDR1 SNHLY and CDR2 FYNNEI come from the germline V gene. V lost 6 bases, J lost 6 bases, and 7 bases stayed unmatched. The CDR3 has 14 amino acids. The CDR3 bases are TGTGCCAGCAGCCCGGGACTAGGAGGCAATGAGCAGTTCTTC. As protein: CASSPGLGGNEQFF.

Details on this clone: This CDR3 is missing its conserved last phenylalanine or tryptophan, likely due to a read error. The CDR3 bases are TGTGCCAGTAGTTTGTTCCAGGGGGCTCACACTGAAGCTTTCTCT. Its protein product is CASSLFQGAHTEAFS. The chain employs TRBV19 and TRBJ1-1; 8 nucleotides align to TRBD1. Losses at the gene ends were 5 bases for V and 3 bases for J; bases not matched to a gene: 8. This CDR3 spans 15 amino acids. Germline lookup yields CDR1 LNHDA and CDR2 SQIVND (reference sequence).

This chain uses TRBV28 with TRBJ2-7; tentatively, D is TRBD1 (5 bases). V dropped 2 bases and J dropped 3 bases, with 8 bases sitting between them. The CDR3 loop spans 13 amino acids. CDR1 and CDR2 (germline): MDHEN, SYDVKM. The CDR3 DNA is TGTGCCAGCAGTTTACACCAGGGCTACGAGCAGTACTTC. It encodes CASSLHQGYEQYF.

The CDR3 sequence is CASSQTSGGREQYF. DNA of the CDR3: TGTGCCAGCAGCCAAACTAGCGGGGGGCGGGAGCAGTACTTC. J is TRBJ2-7 and V is TRBV7-2; 12 positions match TRBD2. V shed 5 bases and J 7 bases; nucleotides not matched to a gene: 6. CDR3 length: 14 amino acids. Germline V lookup: CDR1 SGHTA, CDR2 FQGNSA.

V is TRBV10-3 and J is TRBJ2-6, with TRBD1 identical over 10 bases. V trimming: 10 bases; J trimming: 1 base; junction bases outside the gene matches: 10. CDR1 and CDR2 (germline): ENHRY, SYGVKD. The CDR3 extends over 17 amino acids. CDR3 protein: CATYPGQGLSGANVLTF. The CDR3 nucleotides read TGTGCCACTTACCCGGGACAGGGGCTTTCTGGGGCCAACGTCCTGACTTTC.

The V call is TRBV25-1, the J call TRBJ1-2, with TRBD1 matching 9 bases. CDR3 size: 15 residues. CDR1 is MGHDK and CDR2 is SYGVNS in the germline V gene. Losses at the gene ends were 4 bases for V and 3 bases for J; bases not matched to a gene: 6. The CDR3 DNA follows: TGTGCCAGCAGTGGTACAGGGGGCGCTGACTATGGCTACACCTTC. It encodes CASSGTGGADYGYTF.

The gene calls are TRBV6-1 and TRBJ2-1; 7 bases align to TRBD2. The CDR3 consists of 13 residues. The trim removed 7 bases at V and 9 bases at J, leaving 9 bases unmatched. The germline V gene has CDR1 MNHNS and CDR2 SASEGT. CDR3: CASTRGSGGEQFF. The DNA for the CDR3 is TGTGCCAGCACTCGCGGTTCGGGGGGTGAGCAGTTCTTC.

CDR3 nucleotide sequence: TGTGCCAGCAGTTTCCCGGGGACTAGCACAGATACGCAGTATTTT. Protein sequence: CASSFPGTSTDTQYF. The chain joins TRBV28 to TRBJ2-3; TRBD2 might be the D (6 bases). The germline gives CDR1 MDHEN, CDR2 SYDVKM. Deletions cut 3 bases from V and 0 bases from J, with 10 bases between. The CDR3 consists of 15 residues.

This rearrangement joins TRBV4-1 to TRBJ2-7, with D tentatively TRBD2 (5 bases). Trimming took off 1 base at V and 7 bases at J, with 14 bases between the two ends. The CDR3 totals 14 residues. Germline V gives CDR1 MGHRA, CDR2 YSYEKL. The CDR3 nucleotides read TGCGCCAGCAGCCAAGGGCCGACCGGGGATGAGCAGTACTTC. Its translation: CASSQGPTGDEQYF.

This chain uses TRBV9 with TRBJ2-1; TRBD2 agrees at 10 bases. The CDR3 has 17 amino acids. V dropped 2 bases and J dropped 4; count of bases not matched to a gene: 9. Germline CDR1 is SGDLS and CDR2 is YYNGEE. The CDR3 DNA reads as TGTGCCAGCAGCGTGGGGGTTGGGACTAGCGTATACAATGAGCAGTTCTTC. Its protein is CASSVGVGTSVYNEQFF.

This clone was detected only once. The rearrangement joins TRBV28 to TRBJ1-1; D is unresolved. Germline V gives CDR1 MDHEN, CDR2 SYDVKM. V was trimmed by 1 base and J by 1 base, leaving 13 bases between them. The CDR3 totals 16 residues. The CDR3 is CASSLLQVVKNTEAFF. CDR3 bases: TGTGCCAGCAGTTTATTACAAGTCGTGAAGAACACTGAAGCTTTCTTT.

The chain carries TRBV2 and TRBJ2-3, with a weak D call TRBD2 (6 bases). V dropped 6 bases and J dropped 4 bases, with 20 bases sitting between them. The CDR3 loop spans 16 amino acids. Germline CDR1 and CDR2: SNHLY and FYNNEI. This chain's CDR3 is CASSDPAGTQPDTQYF. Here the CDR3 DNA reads TGTGCCAGCAGCGACCCTGCCGGGACTCAGCCAGATACGCAGTATTTT.

CDR3 nucleotide sequence: TGCGCCAGCAGCCAAGGCGGGGGTTTCCCGTTCTACGAGCAGTACTTC. Protein product: CASSQGGGFPFYEQYF. This chain joins TRBV4-3 and TRBJ2-7; 7 bases match TRBD2. Looked up from germline, CDR1 is LGHNA and CDR2 is YSLEER. Trimming at V came to 1 base and at J to 3 bases, leaving 9 bases not matched to a gene. This CDR3 region has 16 residues.

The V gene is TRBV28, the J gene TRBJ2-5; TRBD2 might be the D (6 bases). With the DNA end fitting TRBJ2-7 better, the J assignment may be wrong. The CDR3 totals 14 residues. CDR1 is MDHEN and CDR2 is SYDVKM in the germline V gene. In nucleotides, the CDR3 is TGTGCCAGCAGTTTCCTCGGCGGGATTGGCGAGCAGTACTTC. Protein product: CASSFLGGIGEQYF.

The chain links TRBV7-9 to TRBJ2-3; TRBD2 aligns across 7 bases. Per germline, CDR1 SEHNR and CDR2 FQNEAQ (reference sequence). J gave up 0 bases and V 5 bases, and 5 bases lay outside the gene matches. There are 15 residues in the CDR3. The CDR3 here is CASSPSGISTDTQYF. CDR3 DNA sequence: TGTGCCAGCAGCCCGAGCGGGATTAGCACAGATACGCAGTATTTT.

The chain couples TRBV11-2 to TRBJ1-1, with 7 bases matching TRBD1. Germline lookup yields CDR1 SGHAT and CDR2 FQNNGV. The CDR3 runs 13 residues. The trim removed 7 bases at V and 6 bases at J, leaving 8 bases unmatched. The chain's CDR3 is CASNNRGRSEAFF. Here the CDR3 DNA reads TGTGCCAGCAACAACAGGGGCCGCTCTGAAGCTTTCTTT.

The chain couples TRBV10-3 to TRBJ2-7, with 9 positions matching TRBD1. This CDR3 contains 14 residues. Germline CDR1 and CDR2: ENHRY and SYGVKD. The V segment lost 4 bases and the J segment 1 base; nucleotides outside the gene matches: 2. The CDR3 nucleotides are TGTGCCATCAGTGCCGGACAGGGGTCCTACGAGCAGTACTTC. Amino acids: CAISAGQGSYEQYF.

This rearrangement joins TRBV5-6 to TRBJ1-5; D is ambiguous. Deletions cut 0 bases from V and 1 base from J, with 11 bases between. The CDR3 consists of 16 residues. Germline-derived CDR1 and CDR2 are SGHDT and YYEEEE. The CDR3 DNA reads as TGTGCCAGCAGCTTGGCGTCGGGGATAAGCAATCAGCCCCAGCATTTT. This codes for CASSLASGISNQPQHF. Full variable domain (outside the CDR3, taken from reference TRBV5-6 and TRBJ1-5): DAGVTQSPTHLIKTRGQQVTLRCSPKSGHDTVSWYQQALGQGPQFIFQYYEEEERQRGNFPDRFSGHQFPNYSSELNVNALLLGDSALYLCASSLASGISNQPQHFGDGTRLSIL.

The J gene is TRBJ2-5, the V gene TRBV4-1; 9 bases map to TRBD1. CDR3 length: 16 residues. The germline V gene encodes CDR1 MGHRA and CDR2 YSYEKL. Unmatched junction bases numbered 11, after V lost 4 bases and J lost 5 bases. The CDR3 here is CASSLAGQGISETQYF. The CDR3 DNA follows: TGCGCCAGCAGCCTGGCGGGACAGGGTATATCGGAGACCCAGTACTTC.

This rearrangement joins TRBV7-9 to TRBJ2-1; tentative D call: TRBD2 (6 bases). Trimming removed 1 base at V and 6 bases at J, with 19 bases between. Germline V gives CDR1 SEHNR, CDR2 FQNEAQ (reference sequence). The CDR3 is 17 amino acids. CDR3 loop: CASSLGDPGLRGNEQFF. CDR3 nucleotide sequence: TGTGCCAGCAGCTTAGGGGATCCGGGACTCCGAGGCAATGAGCAGTTCTTC.

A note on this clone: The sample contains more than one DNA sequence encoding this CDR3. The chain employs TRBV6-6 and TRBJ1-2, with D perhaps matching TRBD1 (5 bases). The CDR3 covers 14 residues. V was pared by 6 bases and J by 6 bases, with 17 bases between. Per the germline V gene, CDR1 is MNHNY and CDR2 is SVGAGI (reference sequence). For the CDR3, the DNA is TGTGCCAGCAGCCGGCAGGGAAGGGTTGATGGCTACACCTTC. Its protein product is CASSRQGRVDGYTF.

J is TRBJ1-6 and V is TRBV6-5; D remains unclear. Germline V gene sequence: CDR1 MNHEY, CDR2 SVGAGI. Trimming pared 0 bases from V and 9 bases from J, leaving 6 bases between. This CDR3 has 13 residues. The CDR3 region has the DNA TGTGCCAGCAGTTACTCGAGTCCTTCACCCCTCCACTTT. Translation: CASSYSSPSPLHF.

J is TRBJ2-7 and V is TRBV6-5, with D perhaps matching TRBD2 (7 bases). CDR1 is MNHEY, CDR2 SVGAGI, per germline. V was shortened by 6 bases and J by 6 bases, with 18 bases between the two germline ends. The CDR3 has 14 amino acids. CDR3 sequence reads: CASRDSQGRVEQYF. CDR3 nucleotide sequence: TGTGCCAGCAGGGACAGCCAAGGGAGGGTCGAGCAGTACTTC.

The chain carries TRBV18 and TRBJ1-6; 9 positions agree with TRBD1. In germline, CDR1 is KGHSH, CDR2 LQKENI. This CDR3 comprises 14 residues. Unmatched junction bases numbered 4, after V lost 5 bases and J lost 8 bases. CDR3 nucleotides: TGTGCCAGCTCAGTGACAGGGGGAGATTCACCCCTCCACTTT. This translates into CASSVTGGDSPLHF.

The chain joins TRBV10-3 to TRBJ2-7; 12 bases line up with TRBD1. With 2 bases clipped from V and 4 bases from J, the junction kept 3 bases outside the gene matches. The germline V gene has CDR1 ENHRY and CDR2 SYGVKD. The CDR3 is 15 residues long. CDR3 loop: CAISEPGQGAYEQYF. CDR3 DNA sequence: TGTGCCATCAGTGAGCCGGGACAGGGGGCATACGAGCAGTACTTC.

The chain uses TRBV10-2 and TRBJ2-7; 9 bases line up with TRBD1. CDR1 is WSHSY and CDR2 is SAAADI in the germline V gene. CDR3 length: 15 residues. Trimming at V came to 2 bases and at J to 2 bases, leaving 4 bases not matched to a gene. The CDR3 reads CASSEGQGFPYEQYF. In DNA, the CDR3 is TGCGCCAGCAGTGAGGGACAGGGGTTTCCCTACGAGCAGTACTTC.

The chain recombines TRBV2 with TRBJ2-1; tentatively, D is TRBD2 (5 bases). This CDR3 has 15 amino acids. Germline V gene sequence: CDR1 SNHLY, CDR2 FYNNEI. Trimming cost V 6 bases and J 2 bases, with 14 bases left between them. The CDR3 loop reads CASSPLRGTYNEQFF. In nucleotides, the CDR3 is TGTGCCAGCAGCCCTTTGAGAGGGACCTACAATGAGCAGTTCTTC.